This TCR beta chain was sequenced during a study of T cells after yellow fever vaccination. Study overall: Preparation of fractions with low cell numbers was performed using SMART-Seq v4 Ultra Low Input.

Trimming removed 4 bases from V and 5 bases from J; junction bases left unmatched: 12. CDR1 and CDR2 from the germline V gene are SGHRS and YFSETQ. The CDR3 consists of 16 residues. Study observations and caveats: A faster peak, day 5 versus 15, was reached by the weaker secondary response.

This clonotype was found many times. Making TCR cDNA involved 5'RACE template switching, which added UMIs and a universal primer site. TCRdb re-derived calls from the 5' RACE reads in MiXCR, one entry per CDR3 protein. The sample has tens of thousands of distinct CDR3 sequences; about 10% are singletons. The rearrangement joins TRBV5-1 to TRBJ2-3, with 8 bases aligning to TRBD1. Source: PBMCs, either bulk or a sorted T-cell subset (CD4+, CD8+, memory, or dextramer-sorted; not recorded which), taken around 16 days after the first yellow fever vaccination. The source of this sequence is a man aged 18 to 30 who received the YFV17D yellow fever vaccine. The CDR3 region has the DNA TGCGCCAGCAGCCCCTACGACCGACAGGGGCAAGATACGCAGTATTTT. It encodes CASSPYDRQGQDTQYF.